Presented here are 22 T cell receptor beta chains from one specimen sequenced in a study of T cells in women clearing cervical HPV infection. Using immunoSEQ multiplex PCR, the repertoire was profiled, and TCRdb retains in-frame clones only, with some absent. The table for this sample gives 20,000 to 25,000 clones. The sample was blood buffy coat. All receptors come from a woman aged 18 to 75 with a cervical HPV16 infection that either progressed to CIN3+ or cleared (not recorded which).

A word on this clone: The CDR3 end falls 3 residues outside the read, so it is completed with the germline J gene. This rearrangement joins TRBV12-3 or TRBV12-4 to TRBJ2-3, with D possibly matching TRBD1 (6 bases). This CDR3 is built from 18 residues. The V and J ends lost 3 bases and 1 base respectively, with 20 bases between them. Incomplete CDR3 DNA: TGTGCCAGCAGTTTCGGAACCTCCACAGGGATAGGCACAGATACG. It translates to CASSFGTSTGIGTDT. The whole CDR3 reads CASSFGTSTGIGTDTQYF.

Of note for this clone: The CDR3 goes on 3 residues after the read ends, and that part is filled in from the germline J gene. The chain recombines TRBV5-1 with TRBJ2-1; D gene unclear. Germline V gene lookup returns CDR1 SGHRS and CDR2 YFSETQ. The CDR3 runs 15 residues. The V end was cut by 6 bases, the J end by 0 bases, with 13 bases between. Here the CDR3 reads CASNLGLSSYNEQFF. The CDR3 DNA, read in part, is TGCGCCAGCAATCTAGGCCTTAGCTCCTACAATGAG.

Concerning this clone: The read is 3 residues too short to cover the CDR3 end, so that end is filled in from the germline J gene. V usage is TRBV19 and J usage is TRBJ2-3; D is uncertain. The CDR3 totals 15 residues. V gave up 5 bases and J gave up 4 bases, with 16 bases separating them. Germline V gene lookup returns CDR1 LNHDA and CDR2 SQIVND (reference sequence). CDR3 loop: CASSVQASRPDTQYF. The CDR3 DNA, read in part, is TGTGCCAGTAGTGTCCAGGCGAGCCGACCAGATACG.

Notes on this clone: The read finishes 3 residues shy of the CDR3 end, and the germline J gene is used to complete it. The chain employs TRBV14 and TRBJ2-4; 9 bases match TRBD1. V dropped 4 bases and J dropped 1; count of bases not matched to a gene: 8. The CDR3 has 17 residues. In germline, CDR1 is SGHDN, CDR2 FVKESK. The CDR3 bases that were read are TGTGCCAGCAGCCGACGGACAGGGGCTTCGGCCAAAAACATT. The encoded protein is CASSRRTGASAKNI. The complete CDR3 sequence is CASSRRTGASAKNIQYF. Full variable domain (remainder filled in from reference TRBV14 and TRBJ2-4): EAGVTQFPSHSVIEKGQTVTLRCDPISGHDNLYWYRRVMGKEIKFLLHFVKESKQDESGMPNNRFLAERTGGTYSTLKVQPAELEDSGVYFCASSRRTGASAKNIQYFGAGTRLSVL.

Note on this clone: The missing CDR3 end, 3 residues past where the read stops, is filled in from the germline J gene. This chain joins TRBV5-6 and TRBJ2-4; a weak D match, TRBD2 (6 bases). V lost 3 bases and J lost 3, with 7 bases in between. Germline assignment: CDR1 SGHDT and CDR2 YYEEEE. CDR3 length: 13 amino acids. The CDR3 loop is CASSSGGKNIQYF. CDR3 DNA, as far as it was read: TGTGCCAGCAGCTCCGGGGGCAAAAACATT. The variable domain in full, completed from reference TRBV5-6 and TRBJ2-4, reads DAGVTQSPTHLIKTRGQQVTLRCSPKSGHDTVSWYQQALGQGPQFIFQYYEEEERQRGNFPDRFSGHQFPNYSSELNVNALLLGDSALYLCASSSGGKNIQYFGAGTRLSVL.

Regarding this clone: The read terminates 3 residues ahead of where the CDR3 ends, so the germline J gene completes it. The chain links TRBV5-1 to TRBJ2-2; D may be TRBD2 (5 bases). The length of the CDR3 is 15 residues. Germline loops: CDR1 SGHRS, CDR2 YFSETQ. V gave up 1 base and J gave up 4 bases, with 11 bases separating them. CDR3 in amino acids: CASSLTSRGTGELFF. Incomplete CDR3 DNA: TGCGCCAGCAGCTTGACCTCCCGGGGCACCGGGGAG.

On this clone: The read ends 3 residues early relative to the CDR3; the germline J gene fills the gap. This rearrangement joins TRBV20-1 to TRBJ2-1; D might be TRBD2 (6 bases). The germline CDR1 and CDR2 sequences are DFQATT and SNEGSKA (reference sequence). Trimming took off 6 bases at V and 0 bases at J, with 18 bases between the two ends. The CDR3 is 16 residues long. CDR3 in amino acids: CSAPLGTFSSYNEQFF. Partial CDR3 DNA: TGCAGTGCCCCGCTCGGGACTTTCAGCTCCTACAATGAG.

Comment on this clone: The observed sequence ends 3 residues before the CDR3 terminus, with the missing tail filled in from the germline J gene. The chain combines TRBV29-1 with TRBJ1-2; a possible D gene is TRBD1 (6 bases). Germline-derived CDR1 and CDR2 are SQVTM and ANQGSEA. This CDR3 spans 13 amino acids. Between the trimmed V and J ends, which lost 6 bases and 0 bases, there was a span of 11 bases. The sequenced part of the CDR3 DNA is TGCAGCGTGAGGACAGCCACTAACTATGGC. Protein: CSVRTATNYG. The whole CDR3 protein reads CSVRTATNYGYTF.

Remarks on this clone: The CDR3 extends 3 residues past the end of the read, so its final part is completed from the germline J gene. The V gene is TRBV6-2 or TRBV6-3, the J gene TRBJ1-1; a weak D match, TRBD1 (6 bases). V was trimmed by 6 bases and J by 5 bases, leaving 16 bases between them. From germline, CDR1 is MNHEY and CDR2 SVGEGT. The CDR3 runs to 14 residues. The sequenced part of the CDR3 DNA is TGTGCCAGCAGCAAGGACAGACCCTTTACTGAA. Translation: CASSKDRPFTE. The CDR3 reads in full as CASSKDRPFTEAFF.

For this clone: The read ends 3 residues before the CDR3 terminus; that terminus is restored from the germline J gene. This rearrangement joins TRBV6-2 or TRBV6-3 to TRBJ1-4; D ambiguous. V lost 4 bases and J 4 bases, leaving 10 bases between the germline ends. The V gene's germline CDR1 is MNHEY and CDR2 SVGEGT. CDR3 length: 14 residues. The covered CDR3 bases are TGTGCCAGCAGTTTTTGGCAGAATAATGAAAAA. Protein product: CASSFWQNNEK. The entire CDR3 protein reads CASSFWQNNEKLFF.

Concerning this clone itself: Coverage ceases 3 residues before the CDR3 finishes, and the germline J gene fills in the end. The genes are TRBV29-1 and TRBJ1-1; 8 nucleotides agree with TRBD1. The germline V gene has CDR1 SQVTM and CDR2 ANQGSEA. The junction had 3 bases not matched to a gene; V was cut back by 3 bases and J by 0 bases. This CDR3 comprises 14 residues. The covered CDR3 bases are TGCAGCGTTGACAGGGGGCCGATGAACACTGAA. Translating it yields CSVDRGPMNTE. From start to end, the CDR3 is CSVDRGPMNTEAFF.

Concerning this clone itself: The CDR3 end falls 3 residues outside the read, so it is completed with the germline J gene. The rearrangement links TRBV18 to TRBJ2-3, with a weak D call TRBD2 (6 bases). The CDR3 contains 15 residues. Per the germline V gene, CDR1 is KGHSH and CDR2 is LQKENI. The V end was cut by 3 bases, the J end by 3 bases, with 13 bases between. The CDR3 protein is CASSPPSARTDTQYF. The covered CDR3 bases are TGTGCCAGCTCACCTCCTAGCGCGAGGACAGATACG.

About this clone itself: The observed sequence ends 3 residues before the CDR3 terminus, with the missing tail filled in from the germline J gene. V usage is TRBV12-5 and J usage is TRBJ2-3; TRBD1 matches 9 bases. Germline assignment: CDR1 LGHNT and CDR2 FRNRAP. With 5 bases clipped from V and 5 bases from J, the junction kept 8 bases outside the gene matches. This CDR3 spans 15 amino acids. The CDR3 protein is CASGLGQGSGDTQYF. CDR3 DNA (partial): TGTGCTAGTGGTCTGGGACAGGGAAGTGGAGATACG.

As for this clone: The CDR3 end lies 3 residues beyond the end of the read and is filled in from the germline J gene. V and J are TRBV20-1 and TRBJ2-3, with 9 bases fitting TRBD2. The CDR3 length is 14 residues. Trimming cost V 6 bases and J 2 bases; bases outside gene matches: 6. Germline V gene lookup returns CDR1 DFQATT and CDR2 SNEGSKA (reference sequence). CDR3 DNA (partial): TGCAGTGCCGTTGGCGGGGGGGCCACAGATACG. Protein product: CSAVGGGATDT. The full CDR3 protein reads CSAVGGGATDTQYF.

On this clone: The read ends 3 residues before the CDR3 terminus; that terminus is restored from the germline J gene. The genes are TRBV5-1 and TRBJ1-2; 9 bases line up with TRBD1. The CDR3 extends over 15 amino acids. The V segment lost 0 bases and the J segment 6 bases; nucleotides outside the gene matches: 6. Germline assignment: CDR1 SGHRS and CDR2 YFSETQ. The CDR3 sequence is CASSLALGTGHGYTF. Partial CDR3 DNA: TGCGCCAGCAGCTTGGCCCTCGGGACAGGGCATGGC.

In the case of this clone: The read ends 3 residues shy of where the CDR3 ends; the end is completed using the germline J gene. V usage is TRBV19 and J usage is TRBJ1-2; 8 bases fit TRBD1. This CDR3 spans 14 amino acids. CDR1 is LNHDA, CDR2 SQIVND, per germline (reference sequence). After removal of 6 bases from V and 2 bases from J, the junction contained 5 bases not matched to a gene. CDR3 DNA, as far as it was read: TGTGCCAGTAGATTGTGGACAGGGAACTATGGC. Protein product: CASRLWTGNYG. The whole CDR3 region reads CASRLWTGNYGYTF.

The CDR3 is CASSLGRLNEKLFF. Incomplete CDR3 DNA: TGTGCCAGCAGCTTAGGCAGACTAAATGAAAAA. The rearrangement links TRBV7-9 to TRBJ1-4; no definite D call. Read sequence stops 3 residues before the CDR3 end, and the germline J gene provides the missing end. The CDR3 has 14 amino acids. V was clipped by 1 base and J by 5 bases, with 8 bases between them. The germline gives CDR1 SEHNR, CDR2 FQNEAQ (reference sequence).

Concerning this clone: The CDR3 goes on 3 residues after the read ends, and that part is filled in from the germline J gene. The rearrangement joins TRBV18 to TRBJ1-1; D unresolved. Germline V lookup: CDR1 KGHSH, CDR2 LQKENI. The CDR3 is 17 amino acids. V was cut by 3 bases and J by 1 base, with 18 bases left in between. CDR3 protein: CASSPYQFGLANTEAFF. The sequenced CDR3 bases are TGTGCCAGCTCACCTTATCAGTTTGGACTGGCGAACACTGAA.

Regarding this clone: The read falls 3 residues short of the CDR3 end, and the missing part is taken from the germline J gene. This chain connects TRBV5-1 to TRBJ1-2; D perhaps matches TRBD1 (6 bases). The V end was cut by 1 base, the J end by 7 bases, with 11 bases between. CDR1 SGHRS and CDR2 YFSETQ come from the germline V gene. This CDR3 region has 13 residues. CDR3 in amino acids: CASSLRGTLGYTF. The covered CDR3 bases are TGCGCCAGCAGCTTGAGGGGGACACTTGGC.

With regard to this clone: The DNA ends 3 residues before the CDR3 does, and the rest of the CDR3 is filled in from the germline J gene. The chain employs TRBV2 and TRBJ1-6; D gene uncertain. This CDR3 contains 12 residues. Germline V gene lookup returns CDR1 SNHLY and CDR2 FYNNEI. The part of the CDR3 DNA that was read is TGTGCCAGCAGTGAGAGCCACTCTCCC. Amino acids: CASSESHSP. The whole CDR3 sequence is CASSESHSPLHF.

The sequenced CDR3 bases are TGCGCCAGCAGCTTCAGGGGAGAGACC. Protein product: CASSFRGET. The CDR3 in its entirety is CASSFRGETQYF. The rearrangement links TRBV5-1 to TRBJ2-5; D is perhaps TRBD1 (6 bases). The CDR3 end lies 3 residues beyond the end of the read and is filled in from the germline J gene. The V gene lost 2 bases and the J gene lost 4 bases, with 6 bases spanning the gap. Germline CDR1 SGHRS, CDR2 YFSETQ. This CDR3 comprises 12 residues.

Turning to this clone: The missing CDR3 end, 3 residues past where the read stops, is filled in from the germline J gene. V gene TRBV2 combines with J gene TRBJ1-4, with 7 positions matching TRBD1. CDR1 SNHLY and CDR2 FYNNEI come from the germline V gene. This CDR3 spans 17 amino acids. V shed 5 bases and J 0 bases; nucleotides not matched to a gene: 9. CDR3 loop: CASSPGQSFATNEKLFF. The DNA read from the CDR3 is TGTGCCAGCAGTCCGGGACAGAGTTTTGCAACTAATGAAAAA.